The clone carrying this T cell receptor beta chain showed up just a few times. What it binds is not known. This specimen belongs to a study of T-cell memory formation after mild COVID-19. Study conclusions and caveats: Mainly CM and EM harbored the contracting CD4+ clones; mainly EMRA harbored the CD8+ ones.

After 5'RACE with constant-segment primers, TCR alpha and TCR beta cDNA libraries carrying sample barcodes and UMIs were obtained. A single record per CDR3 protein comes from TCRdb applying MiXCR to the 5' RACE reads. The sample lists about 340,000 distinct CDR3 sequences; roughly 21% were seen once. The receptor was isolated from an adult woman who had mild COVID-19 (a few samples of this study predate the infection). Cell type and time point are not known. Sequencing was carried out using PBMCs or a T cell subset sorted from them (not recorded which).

CDR3 nucleotide sequence: TGTGCCAGCGGAGGGGAACCGGATGAGCAGTTCTTC. Protein product: CASGGEPDEQFF. The chain links TRBV4-2 to TRBJ2-1, with D tentatively TRBD2 (6 bases). The CDR3 runs 12 residues. Trimming took 8 bases from V and 8 from J, leaving 13 bases between them. CDR1 and CDR2 from the germline V gene are LGHNA and YNFKEQ.